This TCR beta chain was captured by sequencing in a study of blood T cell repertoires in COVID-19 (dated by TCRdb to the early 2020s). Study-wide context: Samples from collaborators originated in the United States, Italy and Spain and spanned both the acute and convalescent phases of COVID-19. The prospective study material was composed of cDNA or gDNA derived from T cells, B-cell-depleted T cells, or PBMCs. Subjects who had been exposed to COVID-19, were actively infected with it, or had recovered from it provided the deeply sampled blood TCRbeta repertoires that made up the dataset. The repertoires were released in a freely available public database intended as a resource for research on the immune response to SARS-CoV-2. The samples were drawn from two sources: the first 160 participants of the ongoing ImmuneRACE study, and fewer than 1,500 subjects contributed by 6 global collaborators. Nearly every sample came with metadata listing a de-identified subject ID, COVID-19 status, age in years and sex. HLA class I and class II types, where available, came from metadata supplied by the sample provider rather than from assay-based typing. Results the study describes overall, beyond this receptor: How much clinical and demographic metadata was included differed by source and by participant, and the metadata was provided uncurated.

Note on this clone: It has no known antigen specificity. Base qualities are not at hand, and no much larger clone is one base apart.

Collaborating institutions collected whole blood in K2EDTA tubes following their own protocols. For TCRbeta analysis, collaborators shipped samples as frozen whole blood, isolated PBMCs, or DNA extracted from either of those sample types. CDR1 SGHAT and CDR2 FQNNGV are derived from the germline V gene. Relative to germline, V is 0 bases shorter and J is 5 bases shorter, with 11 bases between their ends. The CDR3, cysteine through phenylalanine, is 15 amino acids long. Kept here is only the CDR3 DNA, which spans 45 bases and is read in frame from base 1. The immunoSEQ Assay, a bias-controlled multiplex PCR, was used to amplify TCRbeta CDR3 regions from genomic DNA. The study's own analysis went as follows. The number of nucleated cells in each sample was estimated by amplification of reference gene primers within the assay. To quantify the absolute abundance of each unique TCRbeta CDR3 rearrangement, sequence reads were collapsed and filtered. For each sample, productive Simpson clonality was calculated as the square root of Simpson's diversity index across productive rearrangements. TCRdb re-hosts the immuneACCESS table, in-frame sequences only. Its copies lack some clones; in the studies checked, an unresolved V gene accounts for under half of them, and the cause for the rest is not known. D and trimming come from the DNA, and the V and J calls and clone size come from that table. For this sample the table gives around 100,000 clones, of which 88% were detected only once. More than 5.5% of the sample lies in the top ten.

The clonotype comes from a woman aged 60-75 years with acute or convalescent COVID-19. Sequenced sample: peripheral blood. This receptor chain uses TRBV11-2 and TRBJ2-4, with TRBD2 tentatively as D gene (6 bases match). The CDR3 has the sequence CASSLEVWGENIQYF. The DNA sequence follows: TGTGCCAGCAGCTTAGAAGTGTGGGGGGAAAACATTCAGTACTTC.